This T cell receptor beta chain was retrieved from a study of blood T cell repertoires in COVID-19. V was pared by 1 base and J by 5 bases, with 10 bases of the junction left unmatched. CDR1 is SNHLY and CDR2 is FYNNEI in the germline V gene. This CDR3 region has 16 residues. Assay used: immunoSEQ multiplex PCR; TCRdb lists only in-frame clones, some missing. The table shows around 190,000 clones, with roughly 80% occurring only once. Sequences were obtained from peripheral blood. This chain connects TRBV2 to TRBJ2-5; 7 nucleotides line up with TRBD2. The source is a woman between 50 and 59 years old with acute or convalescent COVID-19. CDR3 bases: TGTGCCAGCAGTGAAGACCGACTAGCCCCCACGGAGACCCAGTACTTC. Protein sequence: CASSEDRLAPTETQYF.